Listed below are T cell receptor beta chains from one sample, sequenced in a study of blood T cell repertoires in COVID-19. Profiled with immunoSEQ multiplex PCR; TCRdb holds only in-frame clones, not every one. Of 270,000 or so clones in the sample, 86% were seen once. The source material was PBMCs or T cells enriched from blood (not recorded which). The source of these receptors is a woman between 18 and 29 years old who had recovered from COVID-19. The CDR3 runs from the conserved cysteine through the conserved F or W. Each record gives: V gene, J gene, D gene, clone size, CDR3 DNA, CDR3 protein. D genes are given only for firm matches. Rows may omit the clone size; those that give it use once, few, many or a size class.

v_gene: TRBV11-2
j_gene: TRBJ1-2
d_gene: .
abundance: .
CDR3nt: TGTGCCAGCAGCTTAGTAAGGGGCGGCTATGGCTACACCTTC
CDR3aa: CASSLVRGGYGYTF

v_gene: TRBV11-2
j_gene: TRBJ2-7
d_gene: TRBD2
abundance: .
CDR3nt: TGTGCCAGCAGCTTTTGGGGACTAGCGGACTCCTACGAGCAGTACTTC
CDR3aa: CASSFWGLADSYEQYF

v_gene: TRBV10-3
j_gene: TRBJ2-1
d_gene: TRBD2
abundance: .
CDR3nt: TGTGCCATCAGTGAGCTGTCTCAAGCGGGAGCATCCACTGTAATATACAATGAGCAGTTCTTC
CDR3aa: CAISELSQAGASTVIYNEQFF

v_gene: TRBV6-6
j_gene: TRBJ1-1
d_gene: TRBD1
abundance: few
CDR3nt: TGTGCCAGCACCCACGCCGGACAGGGAGCGGTGTTAGCTTTCTTT
CDR3aa: CASTHAGQGAVLAFF

v_gene: TRBV4-2
j_gene: TRBJ2-5
d_gene: TRBD2
abundance: .
CDR3nt: TGTGCCAGCAGCCAAGGGCGGGTGGGCGCGGGAGTGGGAAGTGAGACCCAGTACTTC
CDR3aa: CASSQGRVGAGVGSETQYF

v_gene: TRBV7-9
j_gene: TRBJ2-3
d_gene: .
abundance: .
CDR3nt: TGTGCCAGCAGCTTTGGGTCGGAGTTCGGTACGCAGTATTTT
CDR3aa: CASSFGSEFGTQYF

v_gene: TRBV7-9
j_gene: TRBJ1-2
d_gene: .
abundance: .
CDR3nt: TGTGCCAGCAGCGGCGGGGGTTTTGGCTACACCTTC
CDR3aa: CASSGGGFGYTF

v_gene: TRBV5-1
j_gene: TRBJ2-4
d_gene: TRBD1
abundance: .
CDR3nt: TGCGCCAGCAGCTTGGACAGGGGGATGGATTACATTCAGTACTTC
CDR3aa: CASSLDRGMDYIQYF

v_gene: TRBV2
j_gene: TRBJ2-7
d_gene: TRBD2
abundance: few
CDR3nt: TGTGCCAGCAGCCCACGACTAGCGACTACCTTCTACGAGCAGTACTTC
CDR3aa: CASSPRLATTFYEQYF

v_gene: TRBV10-1
j_gene: TRBJ2-1
d_gene: TRBD2
abundance: .
CDR3nt: TGCGCCAGCAGTGAGTTGGCCGGGACTAGCGGGAGCTATGAGCAGTTCTTC
CDR3aa: CASSELAGTSGSYEQFF

v_gene: TRBV7-2
j_gene: TRBJ2-3
d_gene: TRBD2
abundance: .
CDR3nt: TGTGCCAGCAGCTTAGGGGTAGCGGGAGCTACAGATACGCAGTATTTT
CDR3aa: CASSLGVAGATDTQYF

v_gene: TRBV6-2/TRBV6-3
j_gene: TRBJ1-5
d_gene: TRBD1
abundance: .
CDR3nt: TGTGCCAGCAGTTCGGGACAGGGGATCAATCAGCCCCAGCATTTT
CDR3aa: CASSSGQGINQPQHF

v_gene: TRBV7-2
j_gene: TRBJ1-1
d_gene: .
abundance: .
CDR3nt: TGTGCCAGCAGCTTACAGGCGGGCGTTGTTTTCTTT
CDR3aa: CASSLQAGVVFF

v_gene: TRBV11-2
j_gene: TRBJ1-4
d_gene: TRBD1
abundance: .
CDR3nt: TGTGCCAGCAGCTTAGTAGGGGGGAGTGGGACAGATTATTTT
CDR3aa: CASSLVGGSGTDYF

v_gene: TRBV5-5
j_gene: TRBJ2-7
d_gene: .
abundance: .
CDR3nt: TGTGCCAGCAGCTCGTCCACGAGGCTACAGGGTAACGAGCAGTACTTC
CDR3aa: CASSSSTRLQGNEQYF

v_gene: TRBV6-4
j_gene: TRBJ1-1
d_gene: .
abundance: .
CDR3nt: TGTGCCAGCAGCACAGAATTGAACACTGAAGCTTTCTTT
CDR3aa: CASSTELNTEAFF

v_gene: TRBV7-9
j_gene: TRBJ2-3
d_gene: .
abundance: .
CDR3nt: TGTGCCAGCAGCCCCACAGGGTCCGGCACAGATACGCAGTATTTT
CDR3aa: CASSPTGSGTDTQYF

v_gene: TRBV4-3
j_gene: TRBJ1-2
d_gene: .
abundance: .
CDR3nt: TGCGCCAGCAGCCAAGGCACTGTTAACTATGGCTACACCTTC
CDR3aa: CASSQGTVNYGYTF

v_gene: TRBV28
j_gene: TRBJ2-7
d_gene: TRBD1
abundance: .
CDR3nt: TGTGCCAGCACCCTAGGGGGCACAAACACTAGGCCCTACGAGCAGTACTTC
CDR3aa: CASTLGGTNTRPYEQYF

v_gene: TRBV2
j_gene: TRBJ1-2
d_gene: .
abundance: .
CDR3nt: TGTGCCAGCAGTGTCGGCTATGGCTACACCTTC
CDR3aa: CASSVGYGYTF

v_gene: TRBV10-3
j_gene: TRBJ2-3
d_gene: .
abundance: .
CDR3nt: TGTGCCATCAGTGAGTTGGGGACAACCACAGATACGCAGTATTTT
CDR3aa: CAISELGTTTDTQYF

v_gene: TRBV19
j_gene: TRBJ2-3
d_gene: .
abundance: .
CDR3nt: TGTGCCAGTAGTATACCCCGGGTGCAGTCAACTAGCACAGATACGCAGTATTTT
CDR3aa: CASSIPRVQSTSTDTQYF

v_gene: TRBV4-1
j_gene: TRBJ1-5
d_gene: TRBD1
abundance: once
CDR3nt: TGCGCCAGCACTACAGGGGCGGAAAGCAATCAGCCCCAGCATTTT
CDR3aa: CASTTGAESNQPQHF

v_gene: TRBV18
j_gene: TRBJ2-4
d_gene: TRBD2
abundance: once
CDR3nt: TGTGCCAGCTCACCCGGGTTGCGGGAGGCCCTATCCTCCAAAAACATTCAGTACTTC
CDR3aa: CASSPGLREALSSKNIQYF